This T cell receptor (beta chain) was sequenced for a study of blood T cell repertoires in COVID-19. The CDR3 has 15 residues. Germline trimming cut 3 bases from V and 6 bases from J; bases unmatched to any gene: 5. The germline V gene encodes CDR1 LNHDA and CDR2 SQIVND (reference sequence). Here immunoSEQ multiplex PCR was the method, and the copy in TCRdb shows in-frame clones only, minus some. This table holds 300,000 to 500,000 clones, over 75% found once. Specimen: PBMCs or T cells enriched from blood (not recorded which). This TCR was recovered from a woman aged 30 to 39 with acute COVID-19. J is TRBJ1-5 and V is TRBV19; 10 nucleotides agree with TRBD1. The CDR3, as DNA: TGTGCCAGTAGTATCGACAGGGGGCTGACTCAGCCCCAGCATTTT. This sequence encodes CASSIDRGLTQPQHF.